The 2 T cell receptor beta chains given below trace back to one sample, sequenced in a study of blood T cell repertoires in COVID-19. Using immunoSEQ multiplex PCR, the repertoire was profiled, and TCRdb retains in-frame clones only, with some absent. Of approximately 250,000 clones in the sample, roughly 89% are singletons; the top ten hold over 1.5%. Sequencing was carried out using peripheral blood. The receptor source for this set is a woman aged 40 to 50 who had recovered from COVID-19.

This clone showed up just a few times. The same CDR3 arises from other DNA sequences in this sample as well. The genes are TRBV19 and TRBJ1-1, with D possibly being TRBD1 (5 bases). V was clipped by 1 base and J by 2 bases, with 8 bases between them. This CDR3 is 14 amino acids long. Looked up from germline, CDR1 is LNHDA and CDR2 is SQIVND (reference sequence). The DNA of the CDR3 is TGTGCCAGTAGTATAGCAGGGCCTAACACTGAAGCTTTCTTT. Translating it yields CASSIAGPNTEAFF.

The chain recombines TRBV6-5 with TRBJ1-3; perhaps TRBD1 as D (6 bases). The V end lost 6 bases, the J end lost 0 bases, and 12 bases lay between the germline ends. Germline-derived CDR1 and CDR2 are MNHEY and SVGAGI. The CDR3 consists of 15 residues. The CDR3 here is CASRGRGDSGNTIYF. The CDR3 DNA follows: TGTGCCAGCAGGGGGAGGGGGGACTCTGGAAACACCATATATTTT.